The present entry profiles one T cell receptor (beta chain) with its context. The entry originates in a study of control samples from healthy donors and cancer patients. Germline V gene lookup returns CDR1 LGHNA and CDR2 YSLEER. Trimming removed 0 bases from V and 1 base from J; junction bases left unmatched: 10. The CDR3 consists of 18 residues. Here immunoSEQ multiplex PCR was the method, and the copy in TCRdb shows in-frame clones only, minus some. The sample gives 150,000 to 200,000 clones, about 94% of which show up once; around 8.5% is in the top ten. Sequenced material: blood. The sequence was obtained from a middle-aged woman in good health. The rearrangement joins TRBV4-3 to TRBJ1-2, with TRBD1 identical over 8 bases. Here the CDR3 reads CASSQDGSTGGHNYGYTF. The CDR3 DNA sequence: TGCGCCAGCAGCCAAGACGGTAGCACAGGGGGGCATAACTATGGCTACACCTTC.